This T cell receptor beta chain originates from a study of cytomegalovirus exposure and HLA in healthy donors. This CDR3 has 15 amino acids. The ends were cut back, 0 bases at V and 0 bases at J, with 6 bases in the middle. Germline V gives CDR1 LNHNV, CDR2 YYDKDF (reference sequence). This clone occurred a few times. The sample holds other DNA sequences that translate to the same CDR3. This PCR relied on a set of 60 Vbeta primers and 13 Jbeta primers. Repertoires were generated with immunoSEQ multiplex PCR, while TCRdb's copy carries only in-frame clones and drops some. The sample has about 140,000 clones, 75% seen once.

The chain has TRBV15 and TRBJ1-3, with D hard to call. Material for sequencing was PBMCs. The sequence was obtained from a man aged 35 to 55 in good health and CMV-seronegative. The CDR3 sequence: CATSRDPGSGNTIYF. CDR3 nucleotide sequence: TGTGCCACCAGCAGAGATCCAGGCTCTGGAAACACCATATATTTT.